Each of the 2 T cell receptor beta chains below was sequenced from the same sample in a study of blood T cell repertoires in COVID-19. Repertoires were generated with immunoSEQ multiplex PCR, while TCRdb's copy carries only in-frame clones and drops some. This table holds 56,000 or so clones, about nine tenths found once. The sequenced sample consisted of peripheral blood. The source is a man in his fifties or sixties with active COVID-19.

Here the CDR3 DNA reads TGCGCCAGCAGCCAGGGACTAGCGGGAGGAGGGTATACGCAGTATTTT. The encoded protein is CASSQGLAGGGYTQYF. The V gene is TRBV5-1, the J gene TRBJ2-3; 15 bases agree with TRBD2. Trimming cost V 4 bases and J 7 bases; bases outside gene matches: 7. The CDR3 has 16 residues. Germline V lookup: CDR1 SGHRS, CDR2 YFSETQ.

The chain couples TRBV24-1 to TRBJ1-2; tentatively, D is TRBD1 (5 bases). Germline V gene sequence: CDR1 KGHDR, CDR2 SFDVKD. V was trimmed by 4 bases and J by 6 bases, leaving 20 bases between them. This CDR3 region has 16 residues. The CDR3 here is CATSDPRSGEGHGYTF. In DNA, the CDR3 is TGTGCCACCAGTGACCCTCGTAGTGGGGAGGGACATGGCTACACCTTC.